This TCR beta chain was captured in a study of siplizumab effects on memory and regulatory T cells. Study overall: In pairs, mixed lymphocyte reactions were done either with siplizumab at around 1 ug/mL or without any drug present. Whole-study results and caveats: Naive-or-memory phenotypes were unassignable for roughly 80-97% of proliferating CD4+ or CD8+ clones.

Worth noting for this clone: The antigen is unknown.

Approximately 100,000 TCR templates per sample were assayed. Clones were read by immunoSEQ multiplex PCR, and TCRdb kept only the in-frame ones, dropping some. This table has 3,000 to 4,000 clones, 55% appearing once. An approximately 6-day coculture at 37°C was performed with the mixed lymphocyte reaction cells. Once responder PBMCs had been labelled with CFSE and stimulator PBMCs with Violet Dye, they were mixed 1:1. The CDR3 has 13 residues. V was clipped by 4 bases and J by 0 bases, with 6 bases between them. Germline V gene lookup returns CDR1 MRHNA and CDR2 SNTAGT. The sequenced sample was CFSE-low (dividing) CD8+ T cells sorted from an allogeneic mixed lymphocyte reaction. The chain couples TRBV6-4 to TRBJ1-1; no clear D gene. This TCR was sampled from a human donor in good health; the cells came from an allogeneic mixed lymphocyte reaction. Some clones in this sample may be carry-over from other donors' samples. The CDR3 region is CASSAIMNTEAFF. CDR3 nucleotide sequence: TGTGCCAGCAGTGCTATCATGAACACTGAAGCTTTCTTT.